This T cell receptor beta chain was profiled in a study of vaccination effects on CD4 cells after COVID-19. The study, taken as a whole, reports: Few convalescent patients were included, and no early post-infection timepoints were sampled. Within healthy vaccinees, only 1 of 255 vaccine-induced clones displayed cross-reactivity with common cold coronaviruses.

ViraFEST expansion of antigen-specific CD4+ T cells with viral peptide pools preceded sequencing. It was after approximately 10 days of culture that CD4+ T cells were isolated. Vaccine recipients had no previous SARS-CoV-2 infection; their nucleocapsid antibodies were negative. With around 10 ug/ml peptides and 9.5 to 10 IU/ml IL-2, a few million PBMC per well were cultured. At days 3 and 7, half of the medium was exchanged for IL-2 medium. Produced via immunoSEQ multiplex PCR; TCRdb's table is partial and in-frame only. Of about 63,000 clones listed, about 80% are singletons. With V trimmed by 0 bases and J by 3 bases, 0 bases remained unmatched. The CDR3 runs to 15 residues. CDR1 and CDR2 (germline): SGHNT, YYREEE (reference sequence). This clone was seen more than once but under ten times. Its antigen is as yet unknown.

The chain is built from TRBV5-4 and TRBJ2-5; 12 bases fit TRBD2. Source: CD4+ T cells from PBMCs cultured with HCoV-OC43 spike peptides, taken before COVID-19 vaccination. Subset in this sample: HCoV-OC43 spike overlapping peptide pool stimulation. This TCR was sampled from a human donor who received a COVID-19 vaccine. The CDR3 nucleotides read TGTGCCAGCAGCTTGGGACTAGCGGGGGAAGAGACCCAGTACTTC. Protein sequence: CASSLGLAGEETQYF.